This T cell receptor (beta chain) was captured by sequencing in a study of T cell responses to AZD1222 COVID-19 vaccine. About the research overall: Some second doses came at about 4 weeks and others at about 12 weeks; these were pooled. Overall study findings and caveats: Reportedly, nearly half of unique spike TCRs recognized epitopes outside B.1.351/B.1.1.7 mutations. Donors were chiefly white British, with a greater number of females, and clonal diversity was perhaps underestimated.

The germline V gene has CDR1 SGHTA and CDR2 FQGTGA. V lost 5 bases, J lost 7 bases, and 14 bases lay in between. The CDR3 contains 13 residues. TCRdb's copy holds only in-frame clones and misses some; the assay was immunoSEQ multiplex PCR. The sample carries more than 80,000 clones, roughly 86% recorded once. This clone has more than one count but fewer than ten. The target antigen is unknown. This sequence originates from an adult in good health. Sequences were derived from peripheral blood, sampled on day 0 of AZD1222 vaccination. This chain uses TRBV7-3 with TRBJ1-2; TRBD1 might be the D (5 bases). The CDR3 reads CASSMTDRSGYTF. CDR3 DNA: TGTGCCAGCAGCATGACAGATCGTTCTGGCTACACCTTC.